The TCR beta chain described here comes from a study of blood T cells in healthy people across ages. The study's findings and limits: With unsorted PBMCs, a conclusive comparison of naive versus antigen-experienced cells was not possible. Strong correlation existed between TCR beta diversity and naive T cell percentage.

The CDR3 has 17 residues. Trimming removed 8 bases from V and 2 bases from J, with 24 bases in between. Looked up from germline, CDR1 is SGHAT and CDR2 is FQNNGV. Sample-barcoded 5' priming and a J-beta primer mix drove a second PCR of about 6 to 12 cycles. TCRdb re-called the 5' RACE reads through MiXCR, storing one row per CDR3 protein. The sample has 790,000 or so distinct CDR3 sequences, approximately 53% seen once. To note about this clonotype: Its antigen is not known.

The specimen sequenced was blood. This TCR was recovered from a man aged 35 to 55 in good health. The V call is TRBV11-2, the J call TRBJ2-5, with a possible D match to TRBD2 (6 bases). CDR3 nucleotides: TGTGCCAGCGGGTCGGGGGTCCTACAGACTTCACAAGAGACCCAGTACTTC. Its protein product is CASGSGVLQTSQETQYF. Drawing the rest from reference TRBV11-2 and TRBJ2-5, the complete variable domain is EAGVAQSPRYKIIEKRQSVAFWCNPISGHATLYWYQQILGQGPKLLIQFQNNGVVDDSQLPKDRFSAERLKGVDSTLKIQPAKLEDSAVYLCASGSGVLQTSQETQYFGPGTRLLVL.